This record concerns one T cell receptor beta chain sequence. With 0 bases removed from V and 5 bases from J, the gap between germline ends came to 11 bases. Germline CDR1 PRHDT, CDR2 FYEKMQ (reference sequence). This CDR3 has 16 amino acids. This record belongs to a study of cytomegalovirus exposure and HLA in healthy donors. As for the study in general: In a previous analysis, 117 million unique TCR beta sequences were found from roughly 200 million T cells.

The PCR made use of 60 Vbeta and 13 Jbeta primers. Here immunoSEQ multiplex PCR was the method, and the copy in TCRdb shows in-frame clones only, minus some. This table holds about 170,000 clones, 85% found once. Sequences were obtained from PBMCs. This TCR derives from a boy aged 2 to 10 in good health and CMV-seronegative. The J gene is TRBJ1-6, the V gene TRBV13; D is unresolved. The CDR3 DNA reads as TGTGCCAGCAGCTTAGGAGGGAGACTCGATAATTCACCCCTCCACTTT. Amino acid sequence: CASSLGGRLDNSPLHF.